These 20 T cell receptor beta chains originate from one sample sequenced in a study of blood T cells in healthy people across ages. The authors ran a second PCR of 7 to 11 cycles using a sample-barcoded 5' primer and a J-beta primer mix. Each CDR3 protein is one row after TCRdb ran MiXCR on the 5' RACE reads. The sample records about 1.5 million distinct CDR3 sequences, 40% to 45% being singletons. What was sequenced was blood. The receptors stem from a woman aged 18-35 years in good health.

This chain joins TRBV4-3 and TRBJ2-3, with D unclear. The germline V gene has CDR1 LGHNA and CDR2 YSLEER. V was clipped by 1 base and J by 6 bases, with 5 bases between them. The CDR3 consists of 12 residues. CDR3 sequence: CASSQARDTQYF. For the CDR3, the DNA is TGCGCCAGCAGCCAAGCGCGGGATACGCAGTATTTT.

Regarding this clonotype: A much larger clone lies one base from this, so it may be a read error. The V gene is TRBV28, the J gene TRBJ2-7; 10 nucleotides align to TRBD1. Germline loops: CDR1 MDHEN, CDR2 SYDVKM. V trimming: 8 bases; J trimming: 2 bases; junction bases outside the gene matches: 9. CDR3 size: 15 residues. The CDR3 nucleotides are TGTGCCAGCCGCCGCCGGACAGGGGGAACCTACGAGCAGTACTTC. It codes for CASRRRTGGTYEQYF.

V gene TRBV11-2 combines with J gene TRBJ2-3; unclear D gene. Trimming shortened V by 7 bases and J by 3 bases, and 11 bases separated the two germline ends. This CDR3 comprises 13 residues. Per germline, CDR1 SGHAT and CDR2 FQNNGV. The CDR3 is CASNPSRTDTQYF. Here the CDR3 DNA reads TGTGCCAGCAACCCATCCAGGACAGATACGCAGTATTTT.

V is TRBV7-2 and J is TRBJ2-5; 7 positions agree with TRBD1. In germline, CDR1 is SGHTA, CDR2 FQGNSA. The trim removed 3 bases at V and 5 bases at J, leaving 6 bases unmatched. The CDR3 has 14 residues. CDR3: CASSFQTGLETQYF. The CDR3, as DNA: TGTGCCAGCAGCTTTCAGACAGGGCTGGAGACCCAGTACTTC.

The J gene is TRBJ2-5, the V gene TRBV18; a weak D match, TRBD1 (5 bases). The DNA matches TRBJ2-1 better at its end, which makes the J call doubtful. From germline, CDR1 is KGHSH and CDR2 LQKENI. The length of the CDR3 is 13 residues. The CDR3 here is CASSRGFEETQFF. For the CDR3, the DNA is TGTGCCAGCTCAAGGGGCTTTGAGGAGACCCAGTTCTTC.

The V gene is TRBV29-1, the J gene TRBJ1-2; D call uncertain. With 3 bases removed from V and 1 base from J, the gap between germline ends came to 9 bases. In germline, CDR1 is SQVTM, CDR2 ANQGSEA. The CDR3 is made up of 13 amino acids. DNA of the CDR3: TGCAGCGTTGATTACAGAAATAACTATGGCTACACCTTC. This sequence encodes CSVDYRNNYGYTF.

This clonotype was picked up one time. The chain has TRBV6-1 and TRBJ1-1; D may be TRBD1 (6 bases). Trimming pared 3 bases from V and 2 bases from J, leaving 13 bases between. Per germline, CDR1 MNHNS and CDR2 SASEGT. The CDR3 covers 15 residues. CDR3 bases: TGTGCCAGCAGTGACCCGGGACACTCAAACACTGAAGCTTTCTTT. This gives the protein CASSDPGHSNTEAFF.

The gene calls are TRBV5-6 and TRBJ2-1; 7 nucleotides align to TRBD1. This CDR3 contains 16 residues. Germline V gene lookup returns CDR1 SGHDT and CDR2 YYEEEE. J was trimmed by 10 bases and V by 4 bases; bases with no gene match: 17. The CDR3 DNA follows: TGTGCCAGCAGCCCTAAGGACAGGTCCCTATCCGAAGAGCAGTTCTTC. As protein: CASSPKDRSLSEEQFF.

This chain connects TRBV7-8 to TRBJ2-4; a weak D match, TRBD2 (5 bases). V was cut by 1 base and J by 13 bases, with 20 bases left in between. CDR1 SGHVS and CDR2 FQNEAQ come from the germline V gene. This CDR3 is built from 15 residues. The CDR3 region has the DNA TGTGCCAGCAGCTTAGTTCGGGATTCCTACAATGAGCAGTACTTC. Translated: CASSLVRDSYNEQYF.

V is TRBV2 and J is TRBJ1-1; D may be TRBD1 (5 bases). CDR1 and CDR2 (germline): SNHLY, FYNNEI. The CDR3 covers 17 residues. V shed 6 bases and J shed 1 base, with 21 bases lying between them. Here the CDR3 reads CASSTEDRWGGNTEAFF. Here the CDR3 DNA reads TGTGCCAGCAGCACCGAGGACCGTTGGGGGGGGAACACTGAAGCTTTCTTT.

This clonotype has more than one count but fewer than ten. The chain has TRBV20-1 and TRBJ2-5, with no clear D. V was shortened by 3 bases and J by 0 bases, with 11 bases between the two germline ends. CDR3 length equals 14 residues. The germline CDR1 and CDR2 sequences are DFQATT and SNEGSKA (reference sequence). The CDR3 is CSASLWSNQETQYF. The CDR3, as DNA: TGCAGTGCTAGCCTTTGGTCGAACCAAGAGACCCAGTACTTC.

V is TRBV10-3 and J is TRBJ2-7; no clear D gene. CDR1 ENHRY and CDR2 SYGVKD come from the germline V gene. The CDR3 spans 13 residues. V shed 7 bases and J shed 2 bases, with 12 bases lying between them. CDR3 in DNA: TGTGCCATCACTGCCGGCCAGACCTACGAGCAGTACTTC. Residues: CAITAGQTYEQYF.

This sequence joins TRBV2 and TRBJ1-6; no definite D call. Trimming removed 7 bases at V and 5 bases at J, with 6 bases between. The CDR3 is 12 amino acids. The germline gives CDR1 SNHLY, CDR2 FYNNEI. The CDR3 reads CASTLDNSPLHF. The DNA for the CDR3 is TGTGCCAGCACCCTGGATAATTCACCCCTCCACTTT.

The chain joins TRBV27 to TRBJ1-6, with 9 bases lining up with TRBD1. Germline CDR1 is MNHEY and CDR2 is SMNVEV (reference sequence). Trimming cost V 2 bases and J 10 bases; bases outside gene matches: 15. This CDR3 is built from 18 residues. The CDR3 loop reads CASSLGVGQGGSGSPLHF. In nucleotides, the CDR3 is TGTGCCAGCAGTTTAGGGGTGGGACAGGGAGGATCCGGCTCACCCCTCCACTTT.

This clonotype came up a few times. This chain joins TRBV10-3 and TRBJ1-1, with TRBD1 identical over 9 bases. The J segment lost 3 bases and the V segment lost 3 bases, leaving 2 bases of the junction unmatched. This CDR3 comprises 14 residues. From germline, CDR1 is ENHRY and CDR2 SYGVKD. CDR3 sequence (DNA): TGTGCCATCAGTGATCGACAGGGGGACACTGAAGCTTTCTTT. Amino acid sequence: CAISDRQGDTEAFF.

The chain combines TRBV4-2 with TRBJ2-1, with 12 bases fitting TRBD2. This CDR3 is 15 amino acids long. CDR1 and CDR2 from the germline V gene are LGHNA and YNFKEQ. The ends lost 0 bases at V and 8 bases at J; junction bases unmatched: 2. The CDR3 bases are TGTGCCAGCAGCCAAGAGTCTAGCGGGAGGGATGAGCAGTTCTTC. Protein sequence: CASSQESSGRDEQFF.

This clonotype has just a few counts. V usage is TRBV7-2 and J usage is TRBJ1-5; TRBD1 might be the D (5 bases). CDR1 is SGHTA, CDR2 FQGNSA, per germline. The germline V and J ends were trimmed by 6 bases and 1 base, with 7 bases remaining between them. This CDR3 contains 13 residues. The CDR3, as DNA: TGTGCCAGCAGGTCAGGGAGCAATCAGCCCCAGCATTTT. Residues: CASRSGSNQPQHF.

This clonotype was detected only a few times. This chain joins TRBV27 and TRBJ2-3, with D possibly being TRBD2 (6 bases). The CDR3 contains 15 residues. From germline, CDR1 is MNHEY and CDR2 SMNVEV (reference sequence). V gave up 4 bases and J gave up 2 bases, with 13 bases separating them. The CDR3 loop is CASSWGLHYTDTQYF. Here the CDR3 DNA reads TGTGCCAGCAGTTGGGGACTCCACTACACAGATACGCAGTATTTT.

This sequence joins TRBV2 and TRBJ2-1; 8 nucleotides align to TRBD2. In germline, CDR1 is SNHLY, CDR2 FYNNEI. The CDR3 has 14 residues. The V segment lost 6 bases and the J segment 7 bases; nucleotides outside the gene matches: 8. DNA of the CDR3: TGTGCCAGCAGGTTGGCGGGAGGTTCAAATGAGCAGTTCTTC. Residues: CASRLAGGSNEQFF.

The rearrangement uses TRBV6-5 and TRBJ2-1; D is perhaps TRBD1 or TRBD2 (5 bases each). From germline, CDR1 is MNHEY and CDR2 SVGAGI. The germline V and J ends were trimmed by 6 bases and 2 bases, with 11 bases remaining between them. The CDR3 covers 14 residues. In DNA, the CDR3 is TGTGCCAGCAGGGAGAGGGGCGCCTACAATGAGCAGTTCTTC. Translation gives CASRERGAYNEQFF.